This TCR beta chain was captured by sequencing in a study of cytomegalovirus exposure and HLA in healthy donors. General study points: Reportedly, TCR beta sequences accurately predicted HLA-A and HLA-B alleles in most subjects.

The ends were cut back, 1 base at V and 4 bases at J, with 14 bases in the middle. The CDR3 runs 15 residues. Germline V gives CDR1 LGHNA, CDR2 YSLEER. The PCR made use of 60 Vbeta and 13 Jbeta primers. Only in-frame clones appear in the TCRdb table, and some are missing; sequencing was by immunoSEQ multiplex PCR. The table includes around 140,000 clones, about 61% detected once. Of note for this clone: The antigen remains undetermined.

The sample consisted of PBMCs. The J gene is TRBJ2-7, the V gene TRBV4-3; D might be TRBD2 (5 bases). The TCR sequence derives from a woman aged 40 to 49 in good health and CMV-seronegative. CDR3 nucleotide sequence: TGCGCCAGCAGCCAAGTTGTGGGAGAACGTTACGAGCAGTACTTC. It is translated as CASSQVVGERYEQYF.